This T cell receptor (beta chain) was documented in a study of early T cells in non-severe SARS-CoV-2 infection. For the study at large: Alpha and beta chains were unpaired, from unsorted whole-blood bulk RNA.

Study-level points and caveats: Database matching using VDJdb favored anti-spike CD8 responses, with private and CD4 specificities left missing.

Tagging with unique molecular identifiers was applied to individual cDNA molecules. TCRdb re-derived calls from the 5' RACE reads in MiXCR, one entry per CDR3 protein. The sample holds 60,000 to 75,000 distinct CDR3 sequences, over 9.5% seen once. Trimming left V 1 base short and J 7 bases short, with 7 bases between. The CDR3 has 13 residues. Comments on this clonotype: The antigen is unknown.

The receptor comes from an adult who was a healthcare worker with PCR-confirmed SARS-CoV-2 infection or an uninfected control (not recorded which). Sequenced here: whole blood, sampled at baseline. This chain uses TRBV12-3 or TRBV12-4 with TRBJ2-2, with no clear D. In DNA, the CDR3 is TGTGCCAGCAGTTTAGTGTCCGGCGGGGAGCTGTTTTTT. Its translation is CASSLVSGGELFF.